These 11 T cell receptor beta chains originate from one sample sequenced in a study of blood T cell repertoires in COVID-19. Sequencing used immunoSEQ multiplex PCR; TCRdb keeps in-frame clones, though not all of them. The table lists about 470,000 clones, about 90% of them singletons. The sequenced sample was PBMCs or T cells enriched from blood (not recorded which). The receptors here all came from a young woman who had recovered from COVID-19.

The chain carries TRBV9 and TRBJ2-6; D remains ambiguous. V dropped 6 bases and J dropped 2 bases, with 6 bases sitting between them. Looked up from germline, CDR1 is SGDLS and CDR2 is YYNGEE. The CDR3 is 13 residues long. CDR3 nucleotide sequence: TGTGCCAGCACCTCCCCTGGGGCCAACGTCCTGACTTTC. Translation: CASTSPGANVLTF. Combining the CDR3 with reference TRBV9 and TRBJ2-6 gives the whole variable domain DSGVTQTPKHLITATGQRVTLRCSPRSGDLSVYWYQQSLDQGLQFLIQYYNGEERAKGNILERFSAQQFPDLHSELNLSSLELGDSALYFCASTSPGANVLTFGAGSRLTVL.

For this clone: At one boundary the junction diverges from the germline segment, which might be a read error. J is TRBJ2-1 and V is TRBV4-1, with D hard to call. Germline lookup yields CDR1 MGHRA and CDR2 YSYEKL. This CDR3 comprises 14 residues. The CDR3 DNA reads TGCGCCAGCAGCAAAGACTCTAGGTTCGATGAGCAGTTCTTC. It codes for CASSKDSRFDEQFF.

This clone was counted between two and nine times. This rearrangement joins TRBV3-1 (or the pseudogene TRBV3-2) to TRBJ1-1; D is unclear. Germline V gene data show CDR1 as LGHDT and CDR2 as YNNKEL (reference sequence). The ends were cut back, 0 bases at V and 8 bases at J, with 7 bases in the middle. CDR3 length: 12 amino acids. CDR3 DNA: TGTGCCAGCAGCCAAGATCGGGAGGAAGCTTTCTTT. Its translation: CASSQDREEAFF.

J is TRBJ2-7 and V is TRBV27, with 8 bases aligning to TRBD1. The CDR3 covers 15 residues. The germline CDR1 and CDR2 sequences are MNHEY and SMNVEV (reference sequence). The trim removed 4 bases at V and 3 bases at J, leaving 8 bases unmatched. CDR3 region: CASSSSPGTGYEQYF. CDR3 coding DNA: TGTGCCAGCAGTTCCTCTCCCGGGACAGGCTACGAGCAGTACTTC.

This clone has just a few counts. V is TRBV2 and J is TRBJ2-2, with D unclear. The CDR3 is 13 amino acids. Germline lookup yields CDR1 SNHLY and CDR2 FYNNEI. The germline V and J ends were trimmed by 6 bases and 2 bases, with 7 bases remaining between them. Here the CDR3 reads CASRYYNTGELFF. The CDR3 DNA follows: TGTGCCAGCAGGTACTACAACACCGGGGAGCTGTTTTTT.

V is TRBV7-3 and J is TRBJ1-1; a possible D gene is TRBD1 (6 bases). Germline assignment: CDR1 SGHTA and CDR2 FQGTGA. Trimming stripped 0 bases from V and 1 base from J, with 12 bases between. This CDR3 contains 16 residues. CDR3 bases: TGTGCCAGCAGCTTAACCGGGGGGCACTCGAACACTGAAGCTTTCTTT. Protein sequence: CASSLTGGHSNTEAFF. Filled out from reference TRBV7-3 and TRBJ1-1, the complete variable domain reads GAGVSQTPSNKVTEKGKYVELRCDPISGHTALYWYRQSLGQGPEFLIYFQGTGAADDSGLPNDRFFAVRPEGSVSTLKIQRTERGDSAVYLCASSLTGGHSNTEAFFGQGTRLTVV.

This rearrangement joins TRBV7-6 to TRBJ2-5; tentatively, D is TRBD2 (6 bases). The CDR3 runs 14 residues. The V end lost 4 bases, the J end lost 4 bases, and 13 bases lay between the germline ends. Germline V gene lookup returns CDR1 SGHVS and CDR2 FNYEAQ. This CDR3 is CASSSEGFLETQYF. The CDR3 DNA sequence: TGTGCCAGCAGCTCGGAGGGTTTTTTAGAGACCCAGTACTTC.

The V gene is TRBV6-5, the J gene TRBJ1-2; TRBD1 might be the D (5 bases). The germline V and J ends were trimmed by 6 bases and 5 bases, with 16 bases remaining between them. Germline V CDR1 and CDR2: MNHEY, SVGAGI. The CDR3 is 14 residues long. CDR3 coding DNA: TGTGCCAGCAGCCCCCCCCTGAAGGGGTATGGCTACACCTTC. Amino acids: CASSPPLKGYGYTF.

The rearrangement joins TRBV24-1 to TRBJ2-2; TRBD1 matches 9 bases. Germline V gene data show CDR1 as KGHDR and CDR2 as SFDVKD. The CDR3 runs 16 residues. V was clipped by 3 bases and J by 4 bases; unmatched bases: 5. CDR3 in amino acids: CATSDPGQGSTGELFF. DNA for the CDR3: TGTGCCACCAGTGATCCTGGACAGGGGAGCACCGGGGAGCTGTTTTTT.

The rearrangement links TRBV7-2 to TRBJ2-5; 9 positions agree with TRBD1. The CDR3 is 15 residues long. With 3 bases clipped from V and 2 bases from J, the junction kept 4 bases outside the gene matches. Germline V gene sequence: CDR1 SGHTA, CDR2 FQGNSA. CDR3 DNA: TGTGCCAGCAGCTTCTCCGGACAGGGGCAAGAGACCCAGTACTTC. Its translation is CASSFSGQGQETQYF.

The J gene is TRBJ2-1, the V gene TRBV5-1, with 12 bases aligning to TRBD1. Germline V lookup: CDR1 SGHRS, CDR2 YFSETQ. The CDR3 length is 14 residues. Trimming took 6 bases from V and 10 from J; bases not matched to a gene: 8. The CDR3 DNA follows: TGCGCCAGCACGACGGGACAGGGGGCTCGGGAGCAGTTCTTC. Its protein is CASTTGQGAREQFF.